This T cell receptor beta chain was observed in a study of shared clonotypes between healthy human individuals (dated by TCRdb to about 2020). Study-wide context: A couple of women and a few men aged 18 to 49 years were included in the cohort. To estimate repertoire size and how much clonotype sharing occurs between individuals, the study deeply sequenced the blood TCR repertoires of 4 to 6 healthy adults. Libraries were prepared and TCR repertoires were sequenced by different laboratories using diverse techniques, in order to increase sequencing depth and limit assay-specific biases. Each donor's leukapheresis produced roughly between roughly 0.85 and 10 billion PBMCs.

Comments on this clone: Its antigen specificity is not known. The record has no base qualities; no much larger clone is one base away.

The germline V gene specifies SQVTM as CDR1 and ANQGSEA as CDR2. From V the trimming removes 0 bases and from J it removes 5 bases, while the gene matches leave 6 bases of the junction unaccounted for. Measured from the cysteine to the phenylalanine, the CDR3 is 16 residues long. Only the CDR3 part of the read is kept: 48 bases, read in frame from the first base. Using the deep immunoSEQ assay, multiplex PCR amplified TCR CDR3 regions from genomic DNA. For each cell subset, the extracted genomic DNA was distributed evenly across all wells of several immunoSEQ 96-well plates, and each plate served as one replicate. Each replicate PCR for unsorted PBMC received approximately 300 ng genomic DNA, equal to about 30,000 T cell genomes. Genomic DNA from unsorted PBMC was sequenced over ten immunoSEQ deep assay plates. Purified libraries were quantified with a Qubit 3.0 fluorometer, sized on a Bioanalyzer 2100, and re-quantified with the KAPA Library Quantification kit. Each immunoSEQ 96-well plate was sequenced on its own single-read 150-cycle Illumina NextSeq 550 flow cell. On the authors' methods: Because the immunoSEQ output included only junctional sequences and no quality scores, the filtering could not be the same as the filtering used for full-length reads. To assign V/J genes and CDR3, sequences were annotated using PyIR, a Python wrapper for IgBLAST v1.9, with IMGT germline references. Reads were removed for weak V/J assignments (E-value above 1e-6), missing CDR3, stop codons, out-of-frame junctions, or ambiguous translated residues. V3J clonotypes were defined as sequences sharing the same inferred V gene, J gene, and CDR3 amino acid sequence. To compute the percentage overlap between repertoires, the number of shared unique clonotypes was divided by the size of the smaller repertoire. Richness of each repertoire was evaluated using RTK rarefaction, the Chao1 estimator, and Recon v2.1 estimates of unobserved clonotypes. What TCRdb holds here is the immuneACCESS table cut down to in-frame rearrangements. Part of the clones is not present; checked against another copy, under half of the missing clones reflect an unresolved V gene, and the others are unexplained. V and J calls and clone size are copied from that table; D and trimming were computed from the DNA. This sample is represented by about 470,000 clones; about 85% of them were singletons. 13% of the sample is held by the ten biggest clonotypes.

Beyond this particular receptor, the publication reports: Because the study included only a small number of donors, the genetic and exposure-history diversity represented was limited. Sampling was restricted to blood, and TCR repertoires in tissue are likely to differ from TCR repertoires in blood. Pairwise subsampling led to the expectation that sequencing depth would affect the degree of clonotype sharing among donors.

Healthy HIV-negative adults with no recently reported acute infections or vaccinations were included as donors. Only Caucasian adults living in Nashville, Tennessee, USA were represented among the donors. For unsorted samples, tens of millions of PBMCs were counted, and genomic DNA was extracted using the QIAamp DNA Blood Mini kit. After blood collection by leukapheresis, PBMCs were isolated using Ficoll-Histopaque density gradient centrifugation and then cryopreserved in the vapor phase of liquid nitrogen. The chain employs TRBV29-1 and TRBJ2-7; 14 bases in the middle match TRBD2. The origin of this receptor is a woman between 35 and 50 years old in good health. Some clones in this sample may be carry-over from other donors' samples. Input material: PBMCs. The bases are TGCAGCGTTGAAGACGTCCGGGGACTAGCGGGAGACGAGCAGTACTTC. Its protein product is CSVEDVRGLAGDEQYF.